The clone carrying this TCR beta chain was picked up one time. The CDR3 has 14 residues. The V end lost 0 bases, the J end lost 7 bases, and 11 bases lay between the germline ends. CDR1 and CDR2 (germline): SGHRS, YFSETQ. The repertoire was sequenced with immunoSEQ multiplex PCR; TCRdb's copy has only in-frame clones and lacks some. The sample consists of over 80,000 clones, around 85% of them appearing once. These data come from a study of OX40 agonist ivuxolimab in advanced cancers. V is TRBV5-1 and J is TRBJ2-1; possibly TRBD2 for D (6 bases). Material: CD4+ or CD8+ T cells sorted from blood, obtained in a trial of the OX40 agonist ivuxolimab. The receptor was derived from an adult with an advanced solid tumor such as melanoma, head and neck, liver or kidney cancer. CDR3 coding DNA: TGCGCCAGCAGCTTGGGCGGGGTACGGAATGAGCAGTTCTTC. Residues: CASSLGGVRNEQFF.